The rows below give T cell receptor beta chains drawn from one sample of a study of T cell changes during pregnancy in multiple sclerosis. The repertoire was sequenced with immunoSEQ multiplex PCR; TCRdb's copy has only in-frame clones and lacks some. This table holds 130,000 or so clones, roughly 97% found once. The specimen comprised peripheral blood, sampled after pregnancy. The origin of the receptors is a female donor with multiple sclerosis, enrolled in a pregnancy study. CDR3s include the opening cysteine and the closing phenylalanine or tryptophan. The D gene is left open where the match is weak. Rows may omit the clone size; those that give it use once, few, many or a size class.

clone_size | j_call | v_call | d_call | cdr3_nt | cdr3_aa
NA | TRBJ2-1 | TRBV7-9 | NA | TGTGCCAGCAGCTTAGGACAGGTCAGACGGGGACAGTTCTTC | CASSLGQVRRGQFF
NA | TRBJ2-3 | TRBV18 | TRBD2 | TGTGCCAGCTCACCTCCTCCCCCGGGAGGGCAGGGGAACACAGATACGCAGTATTTT | CASSPPPPGGQGNTDTQYF
once | TRBJ2-6 | TRBV7-6 | TRBD1 | TGTGCCAGCAGCTTAGGCACAGGGGATCTAGCTGGGGCCAACGTCCTGACTTTC | CASSLGTGDLAGANVLTF
NA | TRBJ2-3 | TRBV6-5 | NA | TGTGCCAGCAGTTACTTCGGGAAGGCGCAGTATTTT | CASSYFGKAQYF
NA | TRBJ2-2 | TRBV25-1 | NA | TGTGCCAGCAGACAGGCAGGGTACACCGGGGAGCTGTTTTTT | CASRQAGYTGELFF
NA | TRBJ2-7 | TRBV27 | TRBD2 | TGTGCCAGCAGTTTACGGCGGGGACTAGCAATTGGGGTTTACGAGCAGTACTTC | CASSLRRGLAIGVYEQYF
NA | TRBJ1-5 | TRBV6-5 | TRBD1 | TGTGCCAGCAGTTACACCCAGGGGGCTGGTCAGCCCCAGCATTTT | CASSYTQGAGQPQHF
NA | TRBJ1-2 | TRBV7-2 | TRBD1 | TGTGCCAGCAGGTCGGGACAGGGGGCGTTGGGCTACACCTTC | CASRSGQGALGYTF
NA | TRBJ1-5 | TRBV6-5 | TRBD1 | TGTGCCAGCAGCCTCGGACAGGGTGACAATCAGCCCCAGCATTTT | CASSLGQGDNQPQHF
NA | TRBJ1-1 | TRBV5-1 | NA | TGCGCCAGCAGCCCGCACAGGAACCCTGAAGCTTTCTTT | CASSPHRNPEAFF
NA | TRBJ2-7 | TRBV11-2 | NA | TGTGCCAGCAGCCCCCCAGGGTCCTACGAGCAGTACTTC | CASSPPGSYEQYF
NA | TRBJ1-1 | TRBV4-2 | TRBD1 | TGTGCCAGCAGCCAGGTGGACAGGGTAAACACTGAAGCTTTCTTT | CASSQVDRVNTEAFF
NA | TRBJ1-2 | TRBV13 | TRBD1 | TGTGCCAGCAGCTGGACAGGGCGGGGCGGTAATGGCTACACCTTC | CASSWTGRGGNGYTF
NA | TRBJ2-7 | TRBV7-9 | NA | TGTGCCAGCAGCTTAGGCGGGACAGTTGAGCAGTACTTC | CASSLGGTVEQYF
NA | TRBJ2-2 | TRBV7-9 | NA | TGTGCCAGCCACCTTCGCGAGTCTAACACCGGGGAGCTGTTTTTT | CASHLRESNTGELFF
NA | TRBJ2-2 | TRBV19 | TRBD1 | TGTGCCAGTAGTATAGGCGGGACAGGGACGGGGGAGCTGTTTTTT | CASSIGGTGTGELFF
NA | TRBJ2-7 | TRBV7-2 | TRBD1 | TGTGCCAGCAGCGAGCCGGGACAGATGGACTTC | CASSEPGQMDF
NA | TRBJ2-7 | TRBV19 | NA | TGTGCCAGTAGTATTAAGGGCAGCGGAGGGTACGAGCAGTACTTC | CASSIKGSGGYEQYF
NA | TRBJ2-5 | TRBV7-6 | TRBD2 | TGTGCCAGCAGCCCCCAGGGAGGGCGCCTCCAAGAGACCCAGTACTTC | CASSPQGGRLQETQYF
NA | TRBJ2-3 | TRBV5-1 | TRBD2 | TGCGCCAGCAGCACTCTGACTAGCGGGAGGAGCACAGATACGCAGTATTTT | CASSTLTSGRSTDTQYF
NA | TRBJ2-7 | TRBV11-2 | NA | TGTGCCAGCAGCTTAGGACACTCCTACGAGCAGTACTTC | CASSLGHSYEQYF
NA | TRBJ1-2 | TRBV7-8 | NA | TGTGCCAGCAGCTTATTTTCCAGTGCCTATGGCTACACCTTC | CASSLFSSAYGYTF
NA | TRBJ1-1 | TRBV5-6 | NA | TGTGCCAGCAGCCTGTCGGGGGTCATACCTGAAGCTTTCTTT | CASSLSGVIPEAFF
NA | TRBJ2-5 | TRBV9 | TRBD2 | TGTGCCAGCAGCGTAGGTCTAGCGGGAGGGTTGGAGACCCAGTACTTC | CASSVGLAGGLETQYF
NA | TRBJ2-1 | TRBV19 | NA | TGTGCCAGTAGTAACCGAGCGGGTGGGGGCTACAATGAGCAGTTCTTC | CASSNRAGGGYNEQFF
NA | TRBJ2-7 | TRBV28 | NA | TGTGCCAGCAGTTTCGACGGGAGCCAAGCAACCTACGAGCAGTACTTC | CASSFDGSQATYEQYF
NA | TRBJ2-3 | TRBV5-4 | TRBD1 | TGTGCCAGCAGCTTGGCGACAGGGGGCTTGACAGATACGCAGTATTTT | CASSLATGGLTDTQYF
NA | TRBJ2-7 | TRBV19 | TRBD1 | TGTGCCAGTAGCAGTTGGGCAGGGGGTGTAAACGAGCAGTACTTC | CASSSWAGGVNEQYF
NA | TRBJ2-7 | TRBV5-6 | TRBD1 | TGTGCCAGCAGCTTCGTACAGGGGGAGCAGTACTTC | CASSFVQGEQYF
once | TRBJ2-7 | TRBV4-1 | TRBD2 | TGCGCCAGCAGCCAAGGTAGCGGGAGCGTGAACGAGCAGTACTTC | CASSQGSGSVNEQYF
NA | TRBJ2-2 | TRBV15 | NA | TGTGCCACCAGCAGTCAAAAAACCGGGGAGCTGTTTTTT | CATSSQKTGELFF
NA | TRBJ1-1 | TRBV16 | TRBD1 | TGTGCCAGCAGCCAATCCGACAGGGGCGGCACTGAAGCTTTCTTT | CASSQSDRGGTEAFF
NA | TRBJ1-1 | TRBV6-1 | TRBD1 | TGTGCCAGCAGTGCCACGACAGGGGGCACTGAAGCTTTCTTT | CASSATTGGTEAFF
NA | TRBJ2-3 | TRBV13 | NA | TGTGCCAGCAGCTTAGGCCTCGGGGGTAGGGATACGCAGTATTTT | CASSLGLGGRDTQYF
NA | TRBJ1-5 | TRBV15 | NA | TGTGCCACCAGCAGGGACAGTTCCTATCAGCCCCAGCATTTT | CATSRDSSYQPQHF
NA | TRBJ1-2 | TRBV19 | TRBD1 | TGTGCCAGTAGTATCTCTGGCCAGGGGGTGTGGGACTATGGCTACACCTTC | CASSISGQGVWDYGYTF
NA | TRBJ2-1 | TRBV2 | TRBD1 | TGTGCCAGCAGTTACAGGGGCCGATCCTACAATGAGCAGTTCTTC | CASSYRGRSYNEQFF
NA | TRBJ2-4 | TRBV20-1 | NA | TGCAGTGGGCTAGCCAAAAACATTCAGTACTTC | CSGLAKNIQYF
NA | TRBJ1-1 | TRBV5-4 | TRBD1 | TGTGCCAGCAGCCCTCCGGGACAGGCCGGGATTGAAGCTTTCTTT | CASSPPGQAGIEAFF
NA | TRBJ2-3 | TRBV2 | TRBD1 | TGTGCCAGCAGGAGGGACAGGGGGAACACAGATACGCAGTATTTT | CASRRDRGNTDTQYF
NA | TRBJ1-2 | TRBV28 | NA | TGTGCCAGCAGTCCTCCCGAGCAGAGGGGCTACACCTTC | CASSPPEQRGYTF
NA | TRBJ2-1 | TRBV19 | TRBD2 | TGTGCCAGTAGTAACCCCGGACTAGGCCTTGAGGGTGAGCAGTTCTTC | CASSNPGLGLEGEQFF